The source of this T cell receptor beta chain is a study of cytomegalovirus exposure and HLA in healthy donors. Note on this clone: Its cognate antigen is unknown.

Between the trimmed V and J ends, which lost 3 bases and 6 bases, there was a span of 12 bases. The CDR3 loop spans 13 amino acids. Germline V gene sequence: CDR1 MDHEN, CDR2 SYDVKM. Study results and caveats: V segments that were indistinguishable, TRBV6-2 and TRBV6-3 among them, were omitted from analysis. Upon later analysis, TCR association rates were observed to vary by HLA locus, being highest for DRB1 and lowest for HLA-C.

The primer mix had 60 Vbeta and 13 Jbeta primers. Here immunoSEQ multiplex PCR was the method, and the copy in TCRdb shows in-frame clones only, minus some. The repertoire holds about 200,000 clones, around 77% seen once, with about 2.7% in the top ten. The V call is TRBV28, the J call TRBJ2-7; D is perhaps TRBD2 (5 bases). The sequence was obtained from a woman aged 30 to 39 in good health and CMV-seronegative. The sequenced sample was PBMCs. CDR3 region: CASSFLAGGEQYF. CDR3 nucleotides: TGTGCCAGCAGTTTTCTAGCAGGAGGCGAGCAGTACTTC.